Following are 8 T cell receptor beta chains from one sample sequenced in a study of cytomegalovirus exposure and HLA in healthy donors. The PCR used 60 Vbeta and 13 Jbeta primers. Libraries were prepared by immunoSEQ multiplex PCR; TCRdb keeps only in-frame clonotypes and omits some of them. The table records some 96,000 clones, 64% of them present only once. The specimen sequenced was PBMCs. Receptors originate from a man between 60 and 75 years old in good health and CMV-seronegative.

This clone was recorded a few times. The chain employs TRBV5-4 and TRBJ2-3; the match to TRBD2 covers 14 bases. Germline V gene sequence: CDR1 SGHNT, CDR2 YYREEE (reference sequence). Trimming took 4 bases from V and 6 from J; bases not matched to a gene: 10. CDR3 size: 17 residues. This CDR3 reads CASSPTPGTSGSDTQYF. In nucleotides, the CDR3 is TGTGCCAGCAGCCCAACGCCCGGGACTAGCGGGAGTGATACGCAGTATTTT.

V usage is TRBV6-1 and J usage is TRBJ1-4; possibly TRBD1 for D (5 bases). Trimming removed 8 bases from V and 6 bases from J, with 13 bases in between. The germline gives CDR1 MNHNS, CDR2 SASEGT. The CDR3 loop spans 13 amino acids. The CDR3 region has the DNA TGTGCCAGCCAGGGTATCGGTGATGAAAAACTGTTTTTT. Amino acid sequence: CASQGIGDEKLFF.

This clone was detected only a few times. The chain is built from TRBV6-5 and TRBJ1-1, with 7 bases aligning to TRBD1. This CDR3 contains 12 residues. Trimming removed 10 bases from V and 4 bases from J; junction bases left unmatched: 6. Germline V gene lookup returns CDR1 MNHEY and CDR2 SVGAGI. The CDR3 protein is CAISQGGTEAFF. CDR3 in DNA: TGTGCCATCTCTCAGGGGGGCACTGAAGCTTTCTTT.

This clone showed up just once. The chain employs TRBV5-1 and TRBJ2-1; TRBD2 might be the D (6 bases). The V gene lost 2 bases and the J gene lost 6 bases, with 15 bases spanning the gap. CDR1 SGHRS and CDR2 YFSETQ come from the germline V gene. This CDR3 comprises 15 residues. CDR3 bases: TGCGCCAGCAGCTTTCGGGACTCCCACTTCAATGAGCAGTTCTTC. Protein sequence: CASSFRDSHFNEQFF.

Points on this clone: The junction departs from the called germline gene at one end, perhaps through a read error. The chain couples TRBV13 to TRBJ1-4; a possible D gene is TRBD1 (5 bases). Germline lookup yields CDR1 PRHDT and CDR2 FYEKMQ (reference sequence). The CDR3 runs to 16 residues. CDR3 residues: CASGLGGGTTNEKLFF. The CDR3 coding sequence is TGTGCCAGCGGCTTAGGCGGGGGGACAACTAATGAAAAACTGTTTTTT.

This clone has a handful of counts. The chain links TRBV19 to TRBJ2-7; tentative D call: TRBD1 (6 bases). CDR1 and CDR2 (germline): LNHDA, SQIVND (reference sequence). The CDR3 covers 13 residues. The V end was cut by 4 bases, the J end by 6 bases, with 13 bases between. The CDR3 protein is CASSRTTGIEQYF. The CDR3 DNA is TGTGCCAGTAGTAGAACCACAGGGATCGAGCAGTACTTC.

The chain links TRBV6-5 to TRBJ1-5; no clear D. The CDR3 totals 14 residues. Looked up from germline, CDR1 is MNHEY and CDR2 is SVGAGI. The ends were cut back, 4 bases at V and 9 bases at J, with 16 bases in the middle. The DNA for the CDR3 is TGTGCCAGCAGTTCGCCGGGAACCCAAGGGCCCCAGCATTTT. Amino acids: CASSSPGTQGPQHF.

The chain carries TRBV30 and TRBJ1-1; 9 bases are a match to TRBD1. The CDR3 is 15 residues long. Trimming at V came to 5 bases and at J to 5 bases, leaving 12 bases not matched to a gene. Germline CDR1 is GTSNPN and CDR2 is SVGIG (reference sequence). In DNA, the CDR3 is TGTGCCTGGTCCAAAACCCGGACAGGGGATACTGAAGCTTTCTTT. Translated, it gives CAWSKTRTGDTEAFF.